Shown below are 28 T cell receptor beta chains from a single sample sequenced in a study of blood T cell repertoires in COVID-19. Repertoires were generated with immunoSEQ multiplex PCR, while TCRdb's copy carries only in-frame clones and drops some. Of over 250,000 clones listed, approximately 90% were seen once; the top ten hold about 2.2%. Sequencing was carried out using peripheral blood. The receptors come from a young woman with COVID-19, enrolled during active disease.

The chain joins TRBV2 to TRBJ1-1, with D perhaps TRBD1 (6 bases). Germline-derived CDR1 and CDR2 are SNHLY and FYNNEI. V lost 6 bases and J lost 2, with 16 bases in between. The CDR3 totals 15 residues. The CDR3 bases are TGTGCCAGCAGAAGGACCGGGACACTTAACACTGAAGCTTTCTTT. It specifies CASRRTGTLNTEAFF.

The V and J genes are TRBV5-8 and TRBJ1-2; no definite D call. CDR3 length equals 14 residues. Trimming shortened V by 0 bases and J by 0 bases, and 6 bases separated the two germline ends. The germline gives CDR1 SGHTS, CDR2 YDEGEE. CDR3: CASSLDGTNYGYTF. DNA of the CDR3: TGTGCCAGCAGCTTGGACGGGACTAACTATGGCTACACCTTC. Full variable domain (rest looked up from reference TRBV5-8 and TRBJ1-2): EAGVTQSPTHLIKTRGQQATLRCSPISGHTSVYWYQQALGLGLQFLLWYDEGEERNRGNFPPRFSGRQFPNYSSELNVNALELEDSALYLCASSLDGTNYGYTFGSGTRLTVV.

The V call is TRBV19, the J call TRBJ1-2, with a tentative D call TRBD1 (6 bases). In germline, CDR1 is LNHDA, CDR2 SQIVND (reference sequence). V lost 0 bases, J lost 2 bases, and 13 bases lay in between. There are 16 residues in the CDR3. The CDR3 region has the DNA TGTGCCAGTAGTATAGATCACCAGAGGGGGAACTATGGCTACACCTTC. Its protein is CASSIDHQRGNYGYTF.

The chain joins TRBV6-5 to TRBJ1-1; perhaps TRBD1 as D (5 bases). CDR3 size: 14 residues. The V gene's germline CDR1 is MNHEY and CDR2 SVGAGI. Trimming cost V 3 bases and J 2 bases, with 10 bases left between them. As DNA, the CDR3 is TGTGCCAGCAGTTATTCGGGGGACAACACTGAAGCTTTCTTT. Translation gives CASSYSGDNTEAFF.

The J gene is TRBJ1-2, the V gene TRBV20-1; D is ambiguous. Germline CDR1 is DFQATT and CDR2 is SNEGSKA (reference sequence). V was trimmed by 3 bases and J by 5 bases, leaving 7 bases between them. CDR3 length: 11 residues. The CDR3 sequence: CSASGDYGYTF. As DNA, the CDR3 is TGCAGTGCTAGTGGCGATTATGGCTACACCTTC.

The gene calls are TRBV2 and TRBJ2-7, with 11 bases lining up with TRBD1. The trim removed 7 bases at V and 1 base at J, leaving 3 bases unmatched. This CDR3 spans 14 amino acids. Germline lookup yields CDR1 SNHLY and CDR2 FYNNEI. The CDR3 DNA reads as TGTGCCAGCAACGGACAGGGGGCTTCCTACGAGCAGTACTTC. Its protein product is CASNGQGASYEQYF.

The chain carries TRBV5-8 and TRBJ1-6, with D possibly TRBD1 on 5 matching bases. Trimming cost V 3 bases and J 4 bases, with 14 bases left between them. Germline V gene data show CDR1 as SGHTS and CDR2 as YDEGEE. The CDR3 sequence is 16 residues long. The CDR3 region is CASSYDPGGYNSPLHF. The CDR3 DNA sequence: TGTGCCAGCAGCTATGACCCCGGGGGATATAATTCACCCCTCCACTTT.

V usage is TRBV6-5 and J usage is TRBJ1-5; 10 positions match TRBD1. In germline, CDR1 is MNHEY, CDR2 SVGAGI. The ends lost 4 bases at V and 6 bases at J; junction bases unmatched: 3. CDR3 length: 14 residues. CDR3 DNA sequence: TGTGCCAGCAGTTGGGGGACAGGGGTTCAGCCCCAGCATTTT. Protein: CASSWGTGVQPQHF.

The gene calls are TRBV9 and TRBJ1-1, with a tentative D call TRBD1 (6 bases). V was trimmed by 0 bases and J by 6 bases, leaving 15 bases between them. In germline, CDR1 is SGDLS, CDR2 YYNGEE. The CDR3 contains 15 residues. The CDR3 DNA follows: TGTGCCAGCAGCGTAGCTAAACAGGGCGGCGCTGAAGCTTTCTTT. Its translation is CASSVAKQGGAEAFF.

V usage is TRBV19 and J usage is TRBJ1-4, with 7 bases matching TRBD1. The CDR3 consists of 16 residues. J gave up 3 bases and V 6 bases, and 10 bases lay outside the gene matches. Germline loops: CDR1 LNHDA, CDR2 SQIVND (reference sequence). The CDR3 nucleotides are TGTGCCAGTAGGGACCCTGGGGGACAGTCTAATGAAAAACTGTTTTTT. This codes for CASRDPGGQSNEKLFF.

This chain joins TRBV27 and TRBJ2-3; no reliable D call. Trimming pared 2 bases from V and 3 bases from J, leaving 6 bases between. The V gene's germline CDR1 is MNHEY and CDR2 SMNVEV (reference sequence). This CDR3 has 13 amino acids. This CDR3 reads CASSLAGTDTQYF. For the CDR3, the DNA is TGTGCCAGCAGTTTAGCAGGAACAGATACGCAGTATTTT.

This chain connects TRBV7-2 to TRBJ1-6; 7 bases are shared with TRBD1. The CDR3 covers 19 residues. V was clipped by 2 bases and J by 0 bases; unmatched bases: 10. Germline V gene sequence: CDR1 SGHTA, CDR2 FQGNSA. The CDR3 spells CASSLSPTGEGSYNSPLHF. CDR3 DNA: TGTGCCAGCAGCTTAAGCCCTACAGGGGAAGGCTCCTATAATTCACCCCTCCACTTT.

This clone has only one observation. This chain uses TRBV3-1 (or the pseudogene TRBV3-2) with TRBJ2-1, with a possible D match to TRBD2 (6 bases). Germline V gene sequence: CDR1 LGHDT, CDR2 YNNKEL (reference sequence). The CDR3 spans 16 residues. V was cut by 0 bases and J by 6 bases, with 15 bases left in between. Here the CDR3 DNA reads TGTGCCAGCAGCCAAGATGTTAACGGGAGAGGCAATGAGCAGTTCTTC. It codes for CASSQDVNGRGNEQFF.

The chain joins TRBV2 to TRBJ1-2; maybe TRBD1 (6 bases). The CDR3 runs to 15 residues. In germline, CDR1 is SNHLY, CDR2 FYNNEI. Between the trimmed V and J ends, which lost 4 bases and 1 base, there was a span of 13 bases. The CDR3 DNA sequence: TGTGCCAGCAGTGTTTCAGGGGCGTTTAACTATGGCTACACCTTC. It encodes CASSVSGAFNYGYTF.

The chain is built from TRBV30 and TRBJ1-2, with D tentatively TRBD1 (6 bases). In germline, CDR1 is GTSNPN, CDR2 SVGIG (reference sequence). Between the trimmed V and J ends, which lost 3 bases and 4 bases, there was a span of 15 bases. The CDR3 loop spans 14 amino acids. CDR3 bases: TGTGCCTGGAGGGGGGACAAGTCTACCTATGGCTACACCTTC. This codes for CAWRGDKSTYGYTF.

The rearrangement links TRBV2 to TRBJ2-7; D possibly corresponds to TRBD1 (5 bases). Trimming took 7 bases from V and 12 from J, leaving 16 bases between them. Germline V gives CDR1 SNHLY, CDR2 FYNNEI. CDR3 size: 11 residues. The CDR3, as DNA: TGTGCCAGCATCCGAGAACAGGATAGGTACTTC. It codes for CASIREQDRYF.

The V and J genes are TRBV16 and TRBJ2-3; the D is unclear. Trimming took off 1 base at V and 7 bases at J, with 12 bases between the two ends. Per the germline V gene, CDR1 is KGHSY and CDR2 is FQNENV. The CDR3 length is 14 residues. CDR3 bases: TGTGCCAGCAGCCAATGGCAGGCCGCTAATACGCAGTATTTT. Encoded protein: CASSQWQAANTQYF.

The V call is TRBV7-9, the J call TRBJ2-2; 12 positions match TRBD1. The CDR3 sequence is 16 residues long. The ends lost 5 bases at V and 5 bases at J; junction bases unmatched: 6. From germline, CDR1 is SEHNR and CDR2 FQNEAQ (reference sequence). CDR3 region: CASSPGQGAITGELFF. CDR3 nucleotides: TGTGCCAGCAGCCCGGGACAGGGGGCGATAACCGGGGAGCTGTTTTTT.

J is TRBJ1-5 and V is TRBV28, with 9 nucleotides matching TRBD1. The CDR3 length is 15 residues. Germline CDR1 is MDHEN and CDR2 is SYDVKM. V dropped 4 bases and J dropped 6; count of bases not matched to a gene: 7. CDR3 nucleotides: TGTGCCAGCAGTTGGGGACAGGGAAGAAGTCAGCCCCAGCATTTT. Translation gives CASSWGQGRSQPQHF.

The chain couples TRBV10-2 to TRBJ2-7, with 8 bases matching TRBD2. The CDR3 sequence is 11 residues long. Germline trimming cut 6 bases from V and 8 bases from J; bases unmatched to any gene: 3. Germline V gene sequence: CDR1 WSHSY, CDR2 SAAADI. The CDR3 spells CASSGGGQQYF. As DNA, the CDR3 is TGCGCCAGCAGCGGGGGGGGTCAGCAGTACTTC.

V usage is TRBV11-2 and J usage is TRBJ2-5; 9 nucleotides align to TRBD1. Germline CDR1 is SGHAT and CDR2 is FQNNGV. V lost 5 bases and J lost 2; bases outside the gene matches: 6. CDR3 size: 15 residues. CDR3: CASSPMGQGQETQYF. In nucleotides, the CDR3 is TGTGCCAGCAGCCCCATGGGACAGGGACAAGAGACCCAGTACTTC.

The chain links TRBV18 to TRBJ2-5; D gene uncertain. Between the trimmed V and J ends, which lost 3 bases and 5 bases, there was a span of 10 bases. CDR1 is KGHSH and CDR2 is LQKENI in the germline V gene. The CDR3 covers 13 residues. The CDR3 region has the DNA TGTGCCAGCTCACCCGTCCTCGGGGAGACCCAGTACTTC. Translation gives CASSPVLGETQYF. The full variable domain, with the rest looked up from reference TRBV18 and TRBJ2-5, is NAGVMQNPRHLVRRRGQEARLRCSPMKGHSHVYWYRQLPEEGLKFMVYLQKENIIDESGMPKERFSAEFPKEGPSILRIQQVVRGDSAAYFCASSPVLGETQYFGPGTRLLVL.

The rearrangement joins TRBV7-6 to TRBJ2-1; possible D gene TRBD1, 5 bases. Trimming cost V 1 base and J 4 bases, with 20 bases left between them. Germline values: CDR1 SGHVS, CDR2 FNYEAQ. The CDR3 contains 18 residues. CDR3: CASSLGGSRTGHYNEQFF. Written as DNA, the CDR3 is TGTGCCAGCAGCTTAGGGGGATCGAGAACAGGCCATTACAATGAGCAGTTCTTC.

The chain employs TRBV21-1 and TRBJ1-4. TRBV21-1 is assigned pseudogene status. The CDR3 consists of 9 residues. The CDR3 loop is CAGEDKLFF. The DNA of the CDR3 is TGTGCCGGAGAGGATAAACTGTTTTTT.

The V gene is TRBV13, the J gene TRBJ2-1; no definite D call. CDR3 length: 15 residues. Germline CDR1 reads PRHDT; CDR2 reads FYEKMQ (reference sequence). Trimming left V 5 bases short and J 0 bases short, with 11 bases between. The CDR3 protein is CASSALTRSYNEQFF. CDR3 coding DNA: TGTGCCAGCAGCGCATTAACTCGCTCCTACAATGAGCAGTTCTTC.

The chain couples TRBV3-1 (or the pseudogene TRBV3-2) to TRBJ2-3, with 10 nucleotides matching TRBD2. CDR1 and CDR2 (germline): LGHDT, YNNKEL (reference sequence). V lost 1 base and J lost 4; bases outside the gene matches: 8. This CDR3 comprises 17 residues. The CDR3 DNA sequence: TGTGCCAGCAGCCAAGGTGCTAGCGGGAGAATAGCAGATACGCAGTATTTT. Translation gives CASSQGASGRIADTQYF.

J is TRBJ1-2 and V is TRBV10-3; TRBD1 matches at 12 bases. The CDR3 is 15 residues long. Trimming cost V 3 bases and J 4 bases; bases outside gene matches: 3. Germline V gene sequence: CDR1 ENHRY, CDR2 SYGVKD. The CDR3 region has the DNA TGTGCCATCAGTGATTCGGGACAGGGGGCCTATGGCTACACCTTC. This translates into CAISDSGQGAYGYTF.

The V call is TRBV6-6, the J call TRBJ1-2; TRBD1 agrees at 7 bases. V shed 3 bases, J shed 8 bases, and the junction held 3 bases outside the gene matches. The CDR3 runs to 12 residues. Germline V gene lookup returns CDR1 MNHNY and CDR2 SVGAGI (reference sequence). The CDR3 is CASSYQGEGYTF. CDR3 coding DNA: TGTGCCAGCAGTTATCAGGGGGAGGGCTACACCTTC.